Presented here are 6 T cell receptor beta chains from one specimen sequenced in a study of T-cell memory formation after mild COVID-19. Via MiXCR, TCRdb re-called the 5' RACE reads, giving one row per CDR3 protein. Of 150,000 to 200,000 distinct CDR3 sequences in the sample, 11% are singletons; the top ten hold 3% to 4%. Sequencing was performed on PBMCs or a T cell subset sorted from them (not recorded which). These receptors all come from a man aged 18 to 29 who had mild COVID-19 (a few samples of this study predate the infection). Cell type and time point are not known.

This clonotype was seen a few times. Written as DNA, the CDR3 is TGTGCCAGCAGTTCAGGCGCAACTAATGAAAAACTGTTTTTT. Translation gives CASSSGATNEKLFF. The chain is built from TRBV28 and TRBJ1-4, with no clear D. The germline CDR1 and CDR2 sequences are MDHEN and SYDVKM. Trimming removed 4 bases at V and 0 bases at J, with 6 bases between. This CDR3 has 14 amino acids. The whole variable domain, remainder taken from reference TRBV28 and TRBJ1-4, is DVKVTQSSRYLVKRTGEKVFLECVQDMDHENMFWYRQDPGLGLRLIYFSYDVKMKEKGDIPEGYSVSREKKERFSLILESASTNQTSMYLCASSSGATNEKLFFGSGTQLSVL.

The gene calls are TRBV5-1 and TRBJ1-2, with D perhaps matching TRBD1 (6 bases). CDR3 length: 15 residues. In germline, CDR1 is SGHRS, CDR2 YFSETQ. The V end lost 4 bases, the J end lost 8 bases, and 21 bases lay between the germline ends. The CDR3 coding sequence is TGCGCCAGCAGCCCGAGTCTACTATCAGGGGTAGGCTACACCTTC. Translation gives CASSPSLLSGVGYTF.

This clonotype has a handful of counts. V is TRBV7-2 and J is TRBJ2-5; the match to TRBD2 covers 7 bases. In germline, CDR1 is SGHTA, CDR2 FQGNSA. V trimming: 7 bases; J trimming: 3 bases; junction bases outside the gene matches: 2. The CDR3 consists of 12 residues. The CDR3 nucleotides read TGTGCCAGCAAGCGGGGAGAAGAGACCCAGTACTTC. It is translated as CASKRGEETQYF.

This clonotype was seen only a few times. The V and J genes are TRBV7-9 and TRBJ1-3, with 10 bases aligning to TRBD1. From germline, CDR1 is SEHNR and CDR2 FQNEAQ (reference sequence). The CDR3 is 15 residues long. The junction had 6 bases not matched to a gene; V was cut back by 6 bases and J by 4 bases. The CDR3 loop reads CASRGTGASGNTIYF. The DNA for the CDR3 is TGTGCCAGCAGAGGGACAGGGGCATCGGGAAACACCATATATTTT. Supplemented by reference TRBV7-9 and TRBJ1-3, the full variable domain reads DTGVSQNPRHKITKRGQNVTFRCDPISEHNRLYWYRQTLGQGPEFLTYFQNEAQLEKSRLLSDRFSAERPKGSFSTLEIQRTEQGDSAMYLCASRGTGASGNTIYFGEGSWLTVV.

CDR3 coding DNA: TGTGCCAGTAGTAGGGCAACGTACGGCTACACCTTC. Its protein is CASSRATYGYTF. This rearrangement joins TRBV19 to TRBJ1-2; D not resolved. The germline V gene has CDR1 LNHDA and CDR2 SQIVND (reference sequence). The CDR3 is made up of 12 amino acids. Trimming removed 4 bases at V and 8 bases at J, with 11 bases between.

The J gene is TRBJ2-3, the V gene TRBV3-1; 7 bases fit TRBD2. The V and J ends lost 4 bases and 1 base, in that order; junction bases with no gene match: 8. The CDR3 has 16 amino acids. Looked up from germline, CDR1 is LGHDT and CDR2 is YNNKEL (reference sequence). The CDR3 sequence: CASSPPRGGGTDTQYF. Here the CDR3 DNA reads TGTGCCAGCAGCCCCCCCCGGGGAGGGGGCACAGATACGCAGTATTTT.